The 14 T cell receptor beta chains presented below share a single source sample, sequenced in a study of CD8+CD57+ T cells in acquired aplastic anemia. The template used for profiling TCR beta VDJ and CDR3 was genomic DNA. A single record per CDR3 protein comes from TCRdb applying MiXCR to the reads. The sample holds some 42,000 distinct CDR3 sequences, around 67% seen once. What was sequenced was sorted CD4+, CD8+, or CD8+CD57+ T cells (not recorded which) from PBMCs. The receptors here all came from a human donor in good health, serving as a control.

V and J are TRBV24-1 and TRBJ2-1; 10 bases agree with TRBD1. CDR1 and CDR2 from the germline V gene are KGHDR and SFDVKD. There are 17 residues in the CDR3. V was clipped by 5 bases and J by 3 bases; unmatched bases: 9. The CDR3 region has the DNA TGTGCCACCAGTGCCTGGGGGACAGGGGCGGTCTACAATGAGCAGTTCTTC. Protein sequence: CATSAWGTGAVYNEQFF.

This chain links TRBV20-1 with TRBJ1-2; possible D gene TRBD1, 6 bases. Germline V gene sequence: CDR1 DFQATT, CDR2 SNEGSKA (reference sequence). V dropped 3 bases and J dropped 5 bases, with 10 bases sitting between them. The CDR3 loop spans 12 amino acids. CDR3 bases: TGCAGTGCTAGCGGACAGAATTATGGCTACACCTTC. Protein product: CSASGQNYGYTF.

Within the sample, this clonotype is medium-sized. V gene TRBV9 combines with J gene TRBJ2-3; the D gene is possibly TRBD2 (6 bases). V lost 3 bases, J lost 3 bases, and 14 bases lay in between. This CDR3 is built from 15 residues. Germline V gene data show CDR1 as SGDLS and CDR2 as YYNGEE. CDR3 region: CASSALAIGTDTQYF. The CDR3 DNA reads as TGTGCCAGCAGCGCACTAGCTATCGGTACAGATACGCAGTATTTT.

V gene TRBV29-1 combines with J gene TRBJ2-7; perhaps TRBD1 as D (5 bases). The CDR3 consists of 11 residues. V was cut by 8 bases and J by 3 bases, with 11 bases left in between. Germline lookup yields CDR1 SQVTM and CDR2 ANQGSEA. The CDR3 nucleotides are TGCAGCTTTTCCGACAGCTACGAGCAGTACTTC. Protein sequence: CSFSDSYEQYF.

Within the sample, this clonotype is medium-sized. The rearrangement joins TRBV9 to TRBJ2-5, with D unresolved. Germline lookup yields CDR1 SGDLS and CDR2 YYNGEE. This CDR3 spans 13 amino acids. Trimming took off 0 bases at V and 2 bases at J, with 5 bases between the two ends. For the CDR3, the DNA is TGTGCCAGCAGCGTAGCTCGGCAAGAGACCCAGTACTTC. It is translated as CASSVARQETQYF. Complete variable domain (other parts from reference TRBV9 and TRBJ2-5): DSGVTQTPKHLITATGQRVTLRCSPRSGDLSVYWYQQSLDQGLQFLIQYYNGEERAKGNILERFSAQQFPDLHSELNLSSLELGDSALYFCASSVARQETQYFGPGTRLLVL.

The rearrangement uses TRBV15 and TRBJ2-1; tentative D call: TRBD2 (5 bases). Trimming removed 0 bases from V and 0 bases from J, with 12 bases in between. Germline CDR1 is LNHNV and CDR2 is YYDKDF (reference sequence). This CDR3 contains 17 residues. The CDR3 here is CATSRDRTGSSYNEQFF. The DNA for the CDR3 is TGTGCCACCAGCAGAGATCGGACGGGGAGCTCCTACAATGAGCAGTTCTTC.

This clonotype has only one observation. V is TRBV2 and J is TRBJ2-7, with D tentatively TRBD1 (5 bases). Germline V gene sequence: CDR1 SNHLY, CDR2 FYNNEI. The CDR3 extends over 13 amino acids. V lost 5 bases to trimming and J lost 4 bases, with 12 bases between them. The CDR3 DNA reads as TGTGCCAGCAGTTTCGGCAGGGCGTACGAGCAGTACTTC. Translation gives CASSFGRAYEQYF.

The V call is TRBV24-1, the J call TRBJ2-5; 11 nucleotides line up with TRBD1. The end of the DNA is better explained by TRBJ2-1, so the J call may be wrong. Germline V lookup: CDR1 KGHDR, CDR2 SFDVKD. This CDR3 region has 16 residues. The CDR3 protein is CATSDPGTGGDNEQFF. CDR3 DNA sequence: TGTGCCACCAGTGATCCAGGGACAGGGGGTGACAATGAGCAGTTCTTC.

This clonotype was found a few times. The V gene is TRBV25-1, the J gene TRBJ2-3; 13 bases line up with TRBD2. Unmatched junction bases numbered 5, after V lost 5 bases and J lost 0 bases. The CDR3 loop spans 17 amino acids. Germline values: CDR1 MGHDK, CDR2 SYGVNS. The CDR3 region has the DNA TGTGCCAGCAGTCCGCGACTAGCGGGGGGTAGCACAGATACGCAGTATTTT. It codes for CASSPRLAGGSTDTQYF.

This chain connects TRBV19 to TRBJ1-1; D is possibly TRBD1 (5 bases). V lost 3 bases to trimming and J lost 3 bases, with 14 bases between them. The CDR3 totals 15 residues. Per the germline V gene, CDR1 is LNHDA and CDR2 is SQIVND (reference sequence). This CDR3 is CASSIPGNGDTEAFF. As DNA, the CDR3 is TGTGCCAGTAGTATCCCAGGGAATGGCGACACTGAAGCTTTCTTT.

The genes are TRBV9 and TRBJ1-6; 7 bases are shared with TRBD1. The junction had 5 bases not matched to a gene; V was cut back by 4 bases and J by 7 bases. This CDR3 has 14 residues. Germline V gives CDR1 SGDLS, CDR2 YYNGEE. CDR3 in amino acids: CASSRQGGNSPLHF. DNA of the CDR3: TGTGCCAGCAGCCGACAGGGCGGGAATTCACCCCTCCACTTT.

The genes are TRBV19 and TRBJ2-7; D not certain. This CDR3 has 14 amino acids. Germline V gives CDR1 LNHDA, CDR2 SQIVND (reference sequence). The V end lost 4 bases, the J end lost 2 bases, and 12 bases lay between the germline ends. The DNA of the CDR3 is TGTGCCAGTAGTAACGGGCCCTCCGCCTACGAGCAGTACTTC. It translates to CASSNGPSAYEQYF.

This clonotype was detected ten times or more. V and J are TRBV12-3 or TRBV12-4 and TRBJ1-2; unclear D gene. The CDR3 has 11 residues. V was pared by 0 bases and J by 7 bases, with 3 bases between. This chain's CDR3 is CASSLAIGYTF. CDR3 nucleotides: TGTGCCAGCAGTTTAGCGATTGGCTACACCTTC.

The J gene is TRBJ2-7, the V gene TRBV19, with 7 bases fitting TRBD2. The CDR3 sequence is 14 residues long. Germline trimming cut 6 bases from V and 0 bases from J; bases unmatched to any gene: 5. The germline V gene has CDR1 LNHDA and CDR2 SQIVND (reference sequence). The CDR3: CASRAQRGSYEQYF. The CDR3 DNA reads as TGTGCCAGTAGGGCCCAGCGGGGCTCCTACGAGCAGTACTTC.